These 3 T cell receptor beta chains share one sample of origin, sequenced in a study of cytomegalovirus exposure and HLA in healthy donors. With 60 Vbeta and 13 Jbeta primers, the PCR was carried out. Data came from immunoSEQ multiplex PCR; TCRdb stores just in-frame clones and leaves some out. Of fewer than 200,000 clones in the sample, 82% were seen once. The source material was PBMCs. The receptors were sampled from a girl aged 2 to 9 in good health and CMV-seropositive.

The rearrangement joins TRBV4-1 to TRBJ1-2; the D is unclear. The CDR3 runs to 15 residues. Germline CDR1 MGHRA, CDR2 YSYEKL. Trimming stripped 4 bases from V and 2 bases from J, with 14 bases between. The chain's CDR3 is CASSRERGRNYGYTF. Here the CDR3 DNA reads TGCGCCAGCAGCCGAGAGAGAGGGAGAAACTATGGCTACACCTTC.

The chain couples TRBV9 to TRBJ1-4; D is undetermined. Trimming left V 0 bases short and J 8 bases short, with 11 bases between. This CDR3 has 14 residues. Germline V CDR1 and CDR2: SGDLS, YYNGEE. The CDR3 loop reads CASSVGGIGEKLFF. As DNA, the CDR3 is TGTGCCAGCAGCGTAGGAGGGATCGGCGAAAAACTGTTTTTT.

V and J are TRBV6-6 and TRBJ2-3; 9 bases align to TRBD1. Germline V gene data show CDR1 as MNHNY and CDR2 as SVGAGI (reference sequence). V dropped 6 bases and J dropped 5; count of bases not matched to a gene: 9. The CDR3 has 15 amino acids. The CDR3 coding sequence is TGTGCCAGCAGAATACGGGACAGGGCCGGAGATACGCAGTATTTT. As protein: CASRIRDRAGDTQYF.